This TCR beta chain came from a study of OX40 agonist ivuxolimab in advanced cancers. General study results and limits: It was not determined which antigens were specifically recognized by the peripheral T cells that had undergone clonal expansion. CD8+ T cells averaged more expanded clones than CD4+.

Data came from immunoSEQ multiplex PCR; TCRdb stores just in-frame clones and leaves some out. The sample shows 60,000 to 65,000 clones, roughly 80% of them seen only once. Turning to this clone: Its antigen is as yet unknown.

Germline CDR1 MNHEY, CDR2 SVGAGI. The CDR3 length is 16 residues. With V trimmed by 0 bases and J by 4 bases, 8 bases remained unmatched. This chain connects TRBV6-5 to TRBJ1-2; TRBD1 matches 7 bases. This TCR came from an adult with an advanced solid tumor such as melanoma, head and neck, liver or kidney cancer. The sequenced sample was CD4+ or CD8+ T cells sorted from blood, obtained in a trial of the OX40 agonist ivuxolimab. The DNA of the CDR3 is TGTGCCAGCAGTTACTCGACAGGGCTTCCTACCTATGGCTACACCTTC. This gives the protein CASSYSTGLPTYGYTF.